This T cell receptor (beta chain) was recovered during a study of T cell responses to AZD1222 COVID-19 vaccine. Germline-derived CDR1 and CDR2 are MNHEY and SVGAGI. V was trimmed by 4 bases and J by 8 bases, leaving 17 bases between them. The CDR3 extends over 15 amino acids. The data were produced by immunoSEQ multiplex PCR, yet TCRdb's version contains in-frame clones alone and is incomplete. Here the sample spans around 160,000 clones, 92% being singletons. The input for sequencing was peripheral blood, taken 28 days after the second AZD1222 dose. This TCR was sampled from an adult who received the AZD1222 COVID-19 vaccine. The chain carries TRBV6-5 and TRBJ2-2; D is ambiguous. The CDR3 nucleotides read TGTGCCAGCAGTTGGTCCCAGCGTCTCGCTGGGGAGCTGTTTTTT. Its protein product is CASSWSQRLAGELFF.